This T cell receptor beta chain was sequenced during a study of T cell repertoires in cytomegalovirus infection (dated by TCRdb to between 2018 and 2021). Looking at the study overall: The peptide stimulations were aimed at well-studied HLA-B-restricted epitopes as well as recently identified HLA-C-restricted CMV epitopes, whose presentation resists viral immunomodulation. Donor HLA type was relevant to the analysis, because carriage of CMV infection together with the matching HLA type was indicated by public TCR beta signatures.

The data were produced on an Illumina HiSeq 1500. The public sequencing data were trimmed at Q25 with fastp and processed into clonotypes with MiXCR by TCRdb, which kept only in-frame beta chains. Each entry is one CDR3 protein sequence, shown with its most common DNA and genes. For this sample the table gives 900,000 to 950,000 distinct CDR3 sequences, of which about a third were detected only once. The biggest ten clones account for over 12% of the sample. At the junction V is shortened by 7 bases and J by 1 base, with 13 bases in between. From its cysteine to its phenylalanine, the CDR3 spans 14 amino acids. Only the CDR3 region is kept as DNA, spanning 42 bases read in frame from base 1. Taken from the germline V gene, the CDR1 and CDR2 loops are ENHRY and SYGVKD. The treatment or condition tag for this specimen amounts to: in vitro stimulation with specific CMV peptide epitopes to enrich CMV-specific T cells.

In this sample, this clonotype turned up a few times. This clone's antigen is unknown. Qualities for individual bases were not recorded, and no much larger clone is one base off. Paper-wide results and their limitations: In the ex vivo response, HLA-C-restricted CMV-specific TCR beta clonotypes were dominant, and in two of eight donors the single most frequent clonotype came from this HLA-C-restricted group. In both this cohort and an independent cohort of some 350 donors, the cumulative frequency of public TCR beta family members distinguished carriers of CMV infection plus the relevant HLA type.

The sequence was collected from a human donor in good health (CMV status not recorded). Some clones in this sample may be carry-over from other donors' samples. Rearrangement joined TRBV10-3 to TRBJ1-1; TRBD1 is perhaps the D gene, given 6 matching bases. The sequences come from cultured CD8+ T cells from PBMCs, collected from culture after CMV antigen stimulation. The CDR3 has the sequence CAITTGQKNTEAFF. DNA sequence: TGTGCCATCACCACCGGACAGAAGAACACTGAAGCTTTCTTT.